Presented here are 27 T cell receptor beta chains from one specimen sequenced in a study of blood T cell repertoires in COVID-19. TCRdb's copy holds only in-frame clones and misses some; the assay was immunoSEQ multiplex PCR. Of 360,000 or so clones listed, 90% are singletons. Source material: peripheral blood. These receptors were collected from a man aged 18-30 years with active or convalescent COVID-19.

This sequence joins TRBV12-3 or TRBV12-4 and TRBJ2-7, with TRBD2 as a possible D gene (5 bases). The CDR3 is 13 amino acids. Trimming stripped 6 bases from V and 0 bases from J, with 9 bases between. The CDR3 reads CASRKTTSYEQYF. CDR3 DNA: TGTGCCAGCAGAAAGACTACCTCCTACGAGCAGTACTTC.

The chain recombines TRBV25-1 with TRBJ2-3; D might be TRBD2 (5 bases). CDR1 MGHDK and CDR2 SYGVNS come from the germline V gene. Trimming left V 1 base short and J 4 bases short, with 9 bases between. This CDR3 is built from 14 residues. The CDR3 loop is CASSEWGAADTQYF. DNA of the CDR3: TGTGCCAGCAGTGAATGGGGAGCGGCAGATACGCAGTATTTT.

The rearrangement uses TRBV7-2 and TRBJ2-3, with D hard to call. The CDR3 contains 15 residues. Germline V gene sequence: CDR1 SGHTA, CDR2 FQGNSA. V shed 1 base and J shed 2 bases, with 10 bases lying between them. The CDR3 DNA is TGTGCCAGCAGCTTAGGGCGGATAACCACAGATACGCAGTATTTT. Protein sequence: CASSLGRITTDTQYF.

The chain joins TRBV20-1 to TRBJ1-1; TRBD1 matches 7 bases. The CDR3 consists of 13 residues. Per germline, CDR1 DFQATT and CDR2 SNEGSKA (reference sequence). J was trimmed by 2 bases and V by 3 bases; bases with no gene match: 3. The CDR3 nucleotides read TGCAGTGCTAGTAGGACAGGCAACACTGAAGCTTTCTTT. It yields the protein CSASRTGNTEAFF.

The chain employs TRBV9 and TRBJ1-1; D not certain. Trimming left V 0 bases short and J 3 bases short, with 9 bases between. This CDR3 spans 14 amino acids. Germline CDR1 reads SGDLS; CDR2 reads YYNGEE. In DNA, the CDR3 is TGTGCCAGCAGCGTAGACCCCCAGGACACTGAAGCTTTCTTT. Translating it yields CASSVDPQDTEAFF.

The chain couples TRBV28 to TRBJ1-2; 8 bases are shared with TRBD1. Germline assignment: CDR1 MDHEN and CDR2 SYDVKM. The CDR3 length is 14 residues. V was clipped by 3 bases and J by 4 bases; unmatched bases: 4. CDR3 DNA: TGTGCCAGCAGTTTTGCAGGGGGCACCTATGGCTACACCTTC. Amino acids: CASSFAGGTYGYTF.

This chain joins TRBV19 and TRBJ1-1, with TRBD1 matching over 9 bases. Germline V gene data show CDR1 as LNHDA and CDR2 as SQIVND (reference sequence). This CDR3 has 14 amino acids. Germline trimming cut 6 bases from V and 5 bases from J; bases unmatched to any gene: 7. The CDR3 region is CASSDGQGRTEAFF. The CDR3, as DNA: TGTGCCAGTAGCGACGGACAGGGGCGGACTGAAGCTTTCTTT.

The sample holds a few counts of this clone. The V gene is TRBV10-3, the J gene TRBJ2-1, with D maybe TRBD2 (6 bases). Per the germline V gene, CDR1 is ENHRY and CDR2 is SYGVKD. V lost 3 bases and J lost 7, with 19 bases in between. This CDR3 has 16 residues. The CDR3, as DNA: TGTGCCATCAGTGAAGACGGGAGCCACCTTTGGAATGAGCAGTTCTTC. Encoded protein: CAISEDGSHLWNEQFF.

V usage is TRBV28 and J usage is TRBJ1-2; the D gene is possibly TRBD1 (6 bases). This CDR3 comprises 17 residues. The germline V gene has CDR1 MDHEN and CDR2 SYDVKM. Trimming removed 3 bases at V and 7 bases at J, with 24 bases between. The CDR3, as DNA: TGTGCCAGCAGTTTTTCCATCCAGGGACAATCCAGGTCTGGCTACACCTTC. Translating gives CASSFSIQGQSRSGYTF.

V usage is TRBV6-2 or TRBV6-3 and J usage is TRBJ1-6; 7 positions agree with TRBD1. This CDR3 is 15 amino acids long. V trimming: 2 bases; J trimming: 8 bases; junction bases outside the gene matches: 6. The germline gives CDR1 MNHEY, CDR2 SVGEGT. CDR3 sequence: CASSYQGQWDSPLHF. As DNA, the CDR3 is TGTGCCAGCAGTTACCAGGGACAGTGGGATTCACCCCTCCACTTT.

The chain couples TRBV28 to TRBJ1-2, with D unclear. Germline loops: CDR1 MDHEN, CDR2 SYDVKM. Between the trimmed V and J ends, which lost 6 bases and 8 bases, there was a span of 10 bases. The CDR3 spans 11 residues. CDR3 coding DNA: TGTGCCAGCAGATCTATCGGGGGCTACACCTTC. It yields the protein CASRSIGGYTF.

This chain links TRBV24-1 with TRBJ2-1; 7 bases are shared with TRBD1. Trimming removed 10 bases from V and 0 bases from J; junction bases left unmatched: 2. Germline-derived CDR1 and CDR2 are KGHDR and SFDVKD. This CDR3 is built from 13 residues. The CDR3 region has the DNA TGTGCCACTCGGGACAGCTCCTACAATGAGCAGTTCTTC. Its protein is CATRDSSYNEQFF.

This chain joins TRBV11-3 and TRBJ2-1, with a possible D match to TRBD1 (6 bases). This CDR3 is built from 13 residues. Germline V CDR1 and CDR2: SGHNT, YENEEA. Trimming shortened V by 2 bases and J by 7 bases, and 9 bases separated the two germline ends. CDR3 loop: CASSLPGHNEQFF. The CDR3 DNA is TGTGCCAGCAGCTTACCGGGACATAATGAGCAGTTCTTC.

The chain employs TRBV5-1 and TRBJ2-7; tentative D call: TRBD2 (6 bases). Germline values: CDR1 SGHRS, CDR2 YFSETQ. The V gene lost 5 bases and the J gene lost 2 bases, with 14 bases spanning the gap. CDR3 length equals 14 residues. The CDR3 sequence: CASSGWGEAYEQYF. DNA of the CDR3: TGCGCCAGCAGTGGATGGGGGGAAGCCTACGAGCAGTACTTC.

The chain has TRBV5-1 and TRBJ2-7, with D perhaps TRBD1 (5 bases). This CDR3 has 14 residues. Trimming left V 4 bases short and J 0 bases short, with 11 bases between. Germline V gene sequence: CDR1 SGHRS, CDR2 YFSETQ. Written as DNA, the CDR3 is TGCGCCAGCAGCAGGGCCGACAGCTCCTACGAGCAGTACTTC. Protein sequence: CASSRADSSYEQYF. The variable domain in full, with the rest retrieved from reference TRBV5-1 and TRBJ2-7, is KAGVTQTPRYLIKTRGQQVTLSCSPISGHRSVSWYQQTPGQGLQFLFEYFSETQRNKGNFPGRFSGRQFSNSRSEMNVSTLELGDSALYLCASSRADSSYEQYFGPGTRLTVT.

About this clone itself: A read error may account for a junction end that differs from germline. V gene TRBV2 combines with J gene TRBJ2-6, with D maybe TRBD1 (5 bases). Germline V CDR1 and CDR2: SNHLY, FYNNEI. The CDR3 runs 13 residues. Written as DNA, the CDR3 is TGTGCCAGCAGCCCTTCTGGGGCCAACGTGCTGACTTTC. It is translated as CASSPSGANVLTF.

This clone was detected only once. CDR3 in amino acids: CASSPRGAGRQETQYF. CDR3 DNA sequence: TGTGCCAGCAGTCCCCGGGGAGCGGGGCGACAAGAGACCCAGTACTTC. This chain connects TRBV28 to TRBJ2-5; TRBD2 matches 7 bases. The CDR3 spans 16 residues. V was pared by 5 bases and J by 2 bases, with 11 bases of the junction left unmatched. Germline V gene sequence: CDR1 MDHEN, CDR2 SYDVKM.

This clone was seen just once. The chain is built from TRBV6-5 and TRBJ2-1, with TRBD1 as a possible D gene (5 bases). CDR3 size: 15 residues. V was pared by 5 bases and J by 2 bases, with 13 bases between. The germline gives CDR1 MNHEY, CDR2 SVGAGI. The DNA of the CDR3 is TGTGCCAGCAGTCGTGCTGGCAGGGCCTACAATGAGCAGTTCTTC. Amino acids: CASSRAGRAYNEQFF.

V and J are TRBV6-5 and TRBJ1-1; D not certain. With 6 bases removed from V and 3 bases from J, the gap between germline ends came to 11 bases. Germline V gene sequence: CDR1 MNHEY, CDR2 SVGAGI. CDR3 length: 13 amino acids. DNA for the CDR3: TGTGCCAGCAGATTCGAGGGAGACACTGAAGCTTTCTTT. This gives the protein CASRFEGDTEAFF.

The table lists this clone with a few counts. The rearrangement links TRBV7-2 to TRBJ1-1, with D uncertain. V lost 5 bases to trimming and J lost 5 bases, with 12 bases between them. The CDR3 contains 13 residues. Germline V CDR1 and CDR2: SGHTA, FQGNSA. CDR3 sequence reads: CASSITPSTEAFF. CDR3 nucleotide sequence: TGTGCCAGCAGCATTACACCATCAACTGAAGCTTTCTTT.

The chain employs TRBV6-6 and TRBJ1-3; D is possibly TRBD1 (5 bases). V shed 5 bases and J shed 0 bases, with 8 bases lying between them. The CDR3 is 14 amino acids. Per the germline V gene, CDR1 is MNHNY and CDR2 is SVGAGI (reference sequence). CDR3 in amino acids: CASSDSNSGNTIYF. The CDR3 nucleotides are TGTGCCAGCAGTGACAGCAACTCTGGAAACACCATATATTTT.

This chain connects TRBV7-2 to TRBJ1-1, with 7 bases lining up with TRBD1. Germline V CDR1 and CDR2: SGHTA, FQGNSA. The J segment lost 1 base and the V segment lost 4 bases, leaving 6 bases of the junction unmatched. CDR3 length equals 15 residues. CDR3 protein: CASSWTGTANTEAFF. CDR3 in DNA: TGTGCCAGCAGCTGGACGGGGACAGCGAACACTGAAGCTTTCTTT.

The chain couples TRBV9 to TRBJ2-5, with 8 bases aligning to TRBD1. The CDR3 is 16 residues long. Germline CDR1 SGDLS, CDR2 YYNGEE. V shed 4 bases and J 5 bases; nucleotides not matched to a gene: 13. This chain's CDR3 is CASSKTLGQVGETQYF. As DNA, the CDR3 is TGTGCCAGCAGCAAAACCCTGGGACAGGTCGGGGAGACCCAGTACTTC.

The chain links TRBV9 to TRBJ1-6; the D gene is possibly TRBD1 (5 bases). Germline CDR1 SGDLS, CDR2 YYNGEE. V shed 3 bases and J shed 0 bases, with 10 bases lying between them. The CDR3 totals 16 residues. The CDR3: CASSDSDSSYNSPLHF. CDR3 coding DNA: TGTGCCAGCAGCGATTCCGACAGCTCCTATAATTCACCCCTCCACTTT.

The J gene is TRBJ1-6, the V gene TRBV7-2, with 7 bases lining up with TRBD1. V lost 0 bases, J lost 9 bases, and 8 bases stayed unmatched. The germline gives CDR1 SGHTA, CDR2 FQGNSA. The CDR3 loop spans 16 amino acids. The CDR3 sequence is CASSLASGTVSSPLHF. DNA for the CDR3: TGTGCCAGCAGCTTAGCATCCGGGACAGTCAGTTCACCCCTCCACTTT.

The genes are TRBV20-1 and TRBJ1-4; perhaps TRBD1 as D (5 bases). V gave up 3 bases and J gave up 7 bases, with 6 bases separating them. The V gene's germline CDR1 is DFQATT and CDR2 SNEGSKA (reference sequence). The CDR3 is 11 amino acids. The CDR3 nucleotides are TGCAGTGCTAGTAGGGGTGAAAAACTGTTTTTT. Translating it yields CSASRGEKLFF.

V usage is TRBV28 and J usage is TRBJ1-4, with D tentatively TRBD1 (5 bases). V lost 6 bases, J lost 8 bases, and 13 bases lay in between. This CDR3 is built from 13 residues. The germline V gene has CDR1 MDHEN and CDR2 SYDVKM. In nucleotides, the CDR3 is TGTGCCAGCAGCCGGGGGTTAAAAGAAAAACTGTTTTTT. Protein sequence: CASSRGLKEKLFF.